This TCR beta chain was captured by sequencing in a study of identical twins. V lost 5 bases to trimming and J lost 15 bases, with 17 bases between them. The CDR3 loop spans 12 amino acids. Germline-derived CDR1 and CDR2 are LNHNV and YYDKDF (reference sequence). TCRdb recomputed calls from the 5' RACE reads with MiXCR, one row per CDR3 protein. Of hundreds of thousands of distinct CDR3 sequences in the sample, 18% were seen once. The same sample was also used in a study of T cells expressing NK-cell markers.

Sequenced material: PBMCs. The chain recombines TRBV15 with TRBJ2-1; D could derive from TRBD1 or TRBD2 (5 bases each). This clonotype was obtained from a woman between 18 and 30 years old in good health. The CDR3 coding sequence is TGTGCCACCAGCGGAACCCGGGACGTGCGGTTCTTC. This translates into CATSGTRDVRFF.